A selection of T cell receptor beta chains follows, all from one sample in a study of blood T cells in healthy people across ages. Each CDR3 protein gets one entry after TCRdb re-called the 5' RACE reads with MiXCR. The repertoire includes roughly 680,000 distinct CDR3 sequences, around 21% of them detected once, and about 3.6% sits in the top ten. The sequencing sample was made of blood. The receptor source for this set is a man aged 65-85 years in good health. CDR3s include the opening cysteine and the closing phenylalanine or tryptophan. Fields, in order: J gene, V gene, clone size, D gene, CDR3 DNA, CDR3 protein. A D gene is named only where the DNA matches it firmly. Clone size is given for some rows only: seen once, a few or many times, or a class if the clone is expanded.

TRBJ1-4 TRBV7-9 . . TGTGCCAGCAGCTTAGGGGCTACGGGTGAAAAACTGTTTTTT CASSLGATGEKLFF
TRBJ2-1 TRBV5-1 . TRBD2 TGCGCCAGCTCCCGGGGGACTAGCGGGAGCTACAATGAGCAGTTCTTC CASSRGTSGSYNEQFF
TRBJ1-1 TRBV4-1 many TRBD1 TGCGCCAGCACCCCGACAGGGTGGGCTGAAGCTTTCTTT CASTPTGWAEAFF
TRBJ2-1 TRBV20-1 few . TGCAGTGCTTCAGACGGGACACGGTCCTACAATGAGCAGTTCTTC CSASDGTRSYNEQFF
TRBJ1-4 TRBV20-1 . . TGCAGTGCTAGAGGCCAAACGGGGGTGGGTGAAAAACTGTTTTTT CSARGQTGVGEKLFF
TRBJ1-4 TRBV19 . TRBD1 TGTGCCAGTAGTATGGAGGGACAGGGGAATGAAAAACTGTTTTTT CASSMEGQGNEKLFF
TRBJ2-4 TRBV14 once . TGTGCCAGCAGCCAAGACGAAACGCGGGGTGCCAAAAACATTCAGTACTTC CASSQDETRGAKNIQYF
TRBJ1-2 TRBV20-1 . TRBD1 TGCAGTGCTCGGCAGGGGGCATCTAACTATGGCTACACCTTC CSARQGASNYGYTF
TRBJ2-1 TRBV12-3/TRBV12-4 few . TGTGCCAGCAGTTTTATGGGAGCGGGTGGGTCCTACAATGAGCAGTTCTTC CASSFMGAGGSYNEQFF
TRBJ1-2 TRBV29-1 . . TGCAGCGGAGGCGAGGGGCTTAACTATGGCTACACCTTC CSGGEGLNYGYTF
TRBJ2-7 TRBV20-1 . . TGCAGTGCTAGGTGGAGTTCCTACGAGCAGTACTTC CSARWSSYEQYF
TRBJ2-1 TRBV28 many TRBD1 TGTGCCAGCAGTCGCCCCGGGACAGGGAAACCAAATGAGCAGTTCTTC CASSRPGTGKPNEQFF
TRBJ2-7 TRBV18 many TRBD1 TGTGCCAGCTCGTCCAGGGGGATTAGCTACGAGCAGTACTTC CASSSRGISYEQYF
TRBJ2-1 TRBV5-1 few TRBD1 TGCGCCAGCAGTCGCCCGGGACAGAGCTACAATGAGCAGTTCTTC CASSRPGQSYNEQFF
TRBJ2-7 TRBV7-9 many . TGTGCCAGCAGCTCAGGGAGAGGCGGGATTGCCTACGAGCAGTACTTC CASSSGRGGIAYEQYF
TRBJ2-3 TRBV9 . . TGTGCCAGCAGCTCCCGGGGGGCTAGCACAGATACGCAGTATTTT CASSSRGASTDTQYF
TRBJ2-3 TRBV2 . TRBD1 TGTGCCAGCCCCGGGACAGGGGGCACAGATACGCAGTATTTT CASPGTGGTDTQYF
TRBJ2-1 TRBV5-1 . TRBD1 TGCGCCAGCAGCTTGTGGACAGGAGGAGATGAGCAGTTCTTC CASSLWTGGDEQFF
TRBJ2-5 TRBV20-1 many . TGCAGTGCCCCAGATACCGGGGCAACTCAAGAGACCCAGTACTTC CSAPDTGATQETQYF
TRBJ1-4 TRBV9 few TRBD1 TGTGCCAGCAGCGACCCGGGACAGGGTGAAAAACTGTTTTTT CASSDPGQGEKLFF
TRBJ2-7 TRBV20-1 few . TGCAGTGCTATATTAGGTCCCCAAGTATGGGGCATTAACGAGCAGTACTTC CSAILGPQVWGINEQYF
TRBJ1-5 TRBV7-3 . . TGTGCCAGCAGCTTAAGGTTTCTGGGGGCTAGCAATCAGCCCCAGCATTTT CASSLRFLGASNQPQHF
TRBJ2-5 TRBV5-6 . . TGTGCCAGCAGCTTATCCGACAGCCGGCCATGGGAGACCCAGTACTTC CASSLSDSRPWETQYF
TRBJ1-1 TRBV25-1 few . TGTGCCAGCAGTGAATTAACAGGCCCGAACACTGAAGCTTTCTTT CASSELTGPNTEAFF
TRBJ2-5 TRBV7-2 . . TGTGCCAGCAGCTTAGACGGACCTTCTTGGGGGACCCAGTACTTC CASSLDGPSWGTQYF
TRBJ1-4 TRBV27 . TRBD1 TGTGCCAGCAGTCCCGAGAGGGGGCGAAATGAAAAACTGTTTTTT CASSPERGRNEKLFF
TRBJ2-1 TRBV2 . TRBD2 TGTGCCAGCAGTGAAAGGACTAGCGTCTACAATGAGCAGTTCTTC CASSERTSVYNEQFF
TRBJ1-3 TRBV18 . . TGTGCCAGCTCACCCCTTGACAGAAACTCTGGAAACACCATATATTTT CASSPLDRNSGNTIYF
TRBJ2-1 TRBV4-1 . . TGCGCCAGCAGCCTTTTCGGGACTGAGCAGTTCTTC CASSLFGTEQFF
TRBJ2-7 TRBV7-2 . TRBD1 TGTGCCAGCAGCCCCACCGAATGGGACAGCGCCTACGAGCAGTACTTC CASSPTEWDSAYEQYF
TRBJ1-4 TRBV20-1 few . TGCAGTGCGTCTGATCCGGGGCACCAAGAAAAACTGTTTTTT CSASDPGHQEKLFF
TRBJ2-2 TRBV29-1 . . TGCAGCGTTGAAGACAGGGAGGACACCGGGGAGCTGTTTTTT CSVEDREDTGELFF
TRBJ1-2 TRBV20-1 . TRBD1 TGCAGTGCTAGAACCAGGGGGCAAGGCTATGGCTACACCTTC CSARTRGQGYGYTF
TRBJ2-7 TRBV12-3/TRBV12-4 few . TGTGCCAGCAGTTCCCAGGACTACTACGAGCAGTACTTC CASSSQDYYEQYF
TRBJ2-7 TRBV5-1 few . TGCGCCAGCAGCTTGGGCCAAGCCCCCGCCTACGAGCAGTACTTC CASSLGQAPAYEQYF
TRBJ2-7 TRBV3-1 . TRBD2 TGTGCCAGCAGCCAAGATCGGTCGGGAGGTCTTAGGGAGCAGTACTTC CASSQDRSGGLREQYF
TRBJ2-1 TRBV5-1 . . TGCGCCAGCAGCTTATGGGGTGGTTATGAGCAGTTCTTC CASSLWGGYEQFF
TRBJ1-2 TRBV28 . TRBD1 TGTGCCACCCACCGGGGGGGACAGGTTTTTGGCTACACCTTC CATHRGGQVFGYTF
TRBJ2-5 TRBV5-1 . TRBD1 TGCGCCAGCAGCCCGCGGACAGGGAACGCAGAGACCCAGTACTTC CASSPRTGNAETQYF
TRBJ2-1 TRBV5-1 few . TGCGCCAGCAGCTTGGGGGGACTCACAAATGAGCAGTTCTTC CASSLGGLTNEQFF
TRBJ2-7 TRBV19 . . TGTGCCAGTAGTCCCGGAAAGGGGGAACACCCCTACGAGCAGTACTTC CASSPGKGEHPYEQYF
TRBJ2-7 TRBV7-8 . TRBD1 TGTGCCAGCAGCATCAACGGACAGGGGGCCGAGCAGTACTTC CASSINGQGAEQYF
TRBJ2-1 TRBV6-5 . . TGTGCCAGCAGTTACAAAAGGGGCTCCTACAATGAGCAGTTCTTC CASSYKRGSYNEQFF
TRBJ2-1 TRBV15 few . TGTGCCACCAGCAGAGAGAACAGACTACTCGATGAGCAGTTCTTC CATSRENRLLDEQFF
TRBJ2-1 TRBV6-1 . TRBD2 TGTGCCAGCAGGACCCACACTAGCGGGGCTTACAATGAGCAGTTCTTC CASRTHTSGAYNEQFF
TRBJ2-7 TRBV3-1 few . TGTGCCAGCAGCCAAGTAGTGTCTAGCCCCCACGAGCAGTACTTC CASSQVVSSPHEQYF
TRBJ2-3 TRBV18 . TRBD1 TGTGCCAGCTCGTTCCGGGACAGGGGACGAGCAGATACGCAGTATTTT CASSFRDRGRADTQYF
TRBJ2-5 TRBV7-9 few TRBD2 TGTGCCAGCAGCTTAATGCCCGGGACTAGCGGGACGGGGACCCAGTACTTC CASSLMPGTSGTGTQYF
TRBJ2-1 TRBV3-1 few . TGTGCCAGCAGCCAAGATCCAGCGCCTGAGCAGTTCTTC CASSQDPAPEQFF
TRBJ1-2 TRBV2 . TRBD1 TGTGCCAGCAGTTATAACACTCCGACAGGGGGAGGGGGCTACACCTTC CASSYNTPTGGGGYTF
TRBJ2-1 TRBV7-9 many . TGTGCCAGCAGCTTAGGATTAGGTTCCTACAATGAGCAGTTCTTC CASSLGLGSYNEQFF
TRBJ1-6 TRBV12-3/TRBV12-4 few . TGTGCCAGCAGCCCTCGCCGGTATAATTCACCCCTCCACTTT CASSPRRYNSPLHF
TRBJ2-1 TRBV6-1 . TRBD1 TGTGCCAGCAGGGGCCTCAGGGGGCGCGGGTACAATGAGCAGTTCTTC CASRGLRGRGYNEQFF
TRBJ2-4 TRBV10-3 . TRBD1 TGTGCCATCAGCCTGGACAGGGCGAACATTCAGTACTTC CAISLDRANIQYF
TRBJ2-7 TRBV10-2 . . TGCGCCAGCACCTCGAACGGGCGGAGCTCCTACGAGCAGTACTTC CASTSNGRSSYEQYF